The 4 T cell receptor beta chains listed next were all sequenced from one sample in a study of blood T cell repertoires in COVID-19. Produced via immunoSEQ multiplex PCR; TCRdb's table is partial and in-frame only. The data contain 350,000 or so clones, around 90% of them singletons. Input material: PBMCs or T cells enriched from blood (not recorded which). These receptors were taken from a woman in her 30s who had recovered from COVID-19.

The V gene is TRBV13, the J gene TRBJ2-5; TRBD2 matches 12 bases. The germline V gene has CDR1 PRHDT and CDR2 FYEKMQ (reference sequence). Unmatched junction bases numbered 1, after V lost 4 bases and J lost 4 bases. The CDR3 runs to 14 residues. The CDR3 sequence: CASSSTSGGETQYF. CDR3 nucleotides: TGTGCCAGCAGCTCGACTAGCGGGGGAGAGACCCAGTACTTC. The whole variable domain, filled in from reference TRBV13 and TRBJ2-5, reads AAGVIQSPRHLIKEKRETATLKCYPIPRHDTVYWYQQGPGQDPQFLISFYEKMQSDKGSIPDRFSAQQFSDYHSELNMSSLELGDSALYFCASSSTSGGETQYFGPGTRLLVL.

This clone has just one count. CDR3 sequence reads: CAISESMTGRTEAFF. DNA of the CDR3: TGTGCCATCAGTGAGTCGATGACAGGGCGGACTGAAGCTTTCTTT. The rearrangement uses TRBV10-3 and TRBJ1-1; 7 nucleotides agree with TRBD1. With V trimmed by 0 bases and J by 5 bases, 6 bases remained unmatched. This CDR3 comprises 15 residues. CDR1 ENHRY and CDR2 SYGVKD come from the germline V gene.

The chain couples TRBV2 to TRBJ2-7, with 10 bases fitting TRBD1. The CDR3 sequence is 14 residues long. The J segment lost 6 bases and the V segment lost 6 bases, leaving 8 bases of the junction unmatched. Per germline, CDR1 SNHLY and CDR2 FYNNEI. The CDR3 nucleotides are TGTGCCAGCAGCGGGACAGGGGATGAGGGCGAGCAGTACTTC. Encoded protein: CASSGTGDEGEQYF. The whole variable domain, remainder taken from reference TRBV2 and TRBJ2-7, is EPEVTQTPSHQVTQMGQEVILRCVPISNHLYFYWYRQILGQKVEFLVSFYNNEISEKSEIFDDQFSVERPDGSNFTLKIRSTKLEDSAMYFCASSGTGDEGEQYFGPGTRLTVT.

The chain employs TRBV25-1 and TRBJ1-1, with no clear D. This CDR3 contains 15 residues. CDR1 MGHDK and CDR2 SYGVNS come from the germline V gene. Trimming took off 0 bases at V and 1 base at J, with 9 bases between the two ends. CDR3 nucleotides: TGTGCCAGCAGTGAATATCTCAGAGGGAACACTGAAGCTTTCTTT. As protein: CASSEYLRGNTEAFF.